The present entry profiles one TCR beta chain with its context. The clone's antigen remains unknown. Within one base of it there is no much larger clone, and no base qualities were kept. This record belongs to a study of CD8 T cells in Susac syndrome (dated by TCRdb to between 2018 and 2020). Study-level background: The study used repertoire sequencing to test whether antigen drove CD8+ T cell activation and differentiation in Susac syndrome. The clonality of the CD8+ T cell repertoire was compared across about a dozen healthy donors, around 14 Susac syndrome patients and under 19 multiple sclerosis patients. Overall results and qualifications from the work: The number of individuals in the TCR sequencing and HLA analysis was recognized as being relatively small.

RNA was extracted using the RNeasy kit, and about 0.5 to 1 ug of the RNA was reverse transcribed with random hexamers. The immunoSEQ multiplex PCR assay, which covers 54 Vbeta and 13 Jbeta segments, was used to amplify TCR beta CDR3 regions. To correct PCR amplification bias, a synthetic template baseline was used for both primer optimization and computational correction. The authors' pipeline ran thus. Reads were annotated to V, D and J genes according to IMGT and were analyzed with immunoSEQ Analyzer, with only productive sequences retained. Clonality was calculated as one minus the Shannon entropy normalized by log2 of the number of productive unique sequences. For each patient and control, public and private clones were evaluated within the 100 most prevalent clones. Susac-specific clones were defined as absent from healthy and MS cohorts, some 1,000 published viral clones and other ImmuneACCESS disease sequences. Using fastp at Q25 and MiXCR, TCRdb reprocessed the public reads and kept productive beta chains. Each CDR3 protein gets just one entry, which takes the most common genes and DNA from the rows behind it. TCRdb, rather than the study authors, made the V and J calls. The sample yields some 150,000 distinct CDR3 sequences; roughly 96% were counted once. The top ten clones comprise 0.13% to 0.15% of the sample.

The V and J ends are trimmed by 0 bases and 6 bases, leaving 9 bases between them. The CDR3 starts with the cysteine, ends with the phenylalanine, and has 14 residues. Only the CDR3 DNA is retained, 42 bases long and in frame from the first base. From a lookup of the germline V gene, CDR1 and CDR2 are MNHEY and SVGAGI. High-throughput TCR beta sequencing profiled peripheral blood CD8+ and CD4+ T cells from healthy donors, Susac syndrome patients and multiple sclerosis patients. Treatment-naive patients with stable or active relapsing-remitting disease fulfilling revised McDonald criteria were used as multiple sclerosis controls. Bulk CD8+ and CD4+ T cells were purified by magnetic negative isolation, while CD8+ TEMRA cells were enriched using FACS. Blood was collected in EDTA tubes and processed within 24 hours, with PBMCs isolated through density gradient centrifugation. PBMCs destined for TCR sequencing were cryopreserved in liquid nitrogen and later thawed in a 37 °C water bath. The sorted or isolated CD4+, CD8+ and CD8+ TEMRA cells had a purity of 90% or higher.

Recombination linked TRBV6-5 to TRBJ2-1; a tentative D call is TRBD2 (5 bases match). Sequencing was done on a sample of CD8+ T cells from PBMCs. This receptor was taken from a human donor with multiple sclerosis. The DNA sequence is as follows: TGTGCCAGCAGTTACTCGTCCGGGGTCAATGAGCAGTTCTTC. Translation gives CASSYSSGVNEQFF.